These T cell receptor beta chains were read from a single sample in a study of blood T cells in healthy people across ages. MiXCR, run by TCRdb on the 5' RACE reads, gives a single entry per CDR3 protein. The table includes about 1 million distinct CDR3 sequences, 40% to 50% detected once. Material: blood. The receptors come from a woman aged 55-70 years in good health. The CDR3 runs from the conserved cysteine through the conserved F or W. D genes are given only for firm matches. A row's size may be missing; if present it is once, few, many or a size class.

>TRBV4-2|TRBJ1-1|-|-
CASSQGRVGDTEAFF
TGTGCCAGCAGCCAGGGCAGGGTGGGGGACACTGAAGCTTTCTTT
>TRBV9|TRBJ2-1|-|-
CASSVALSSSDSNEQFF
TGTGCCAGCAGCGTAGCTCTTTCTAGTAGCGATTCCAATGAGCAGTTCTTC
>TRBV6-4|TRBJ1-2|-|-
CASSESGAANYGYTF
TGTGCCAGCAGTGAGTCGGGGGCCGCCAACTATGGCTACACCTTC
>TRBV20-1|TRBJ2-7|-|TRBD2
CSARDYRSGRTYEQYF
TGCAGTGCTAGAGATTATAGGAGCGGGAGGACCTACGAGCAGTACTTC
>TRBV6-5|TRBJ1-4|-|-
CASSLDSTNEKLFF
TGTGCCAGCAGCCTCGACTCAACTAATGAAAAACTGTTTTTT
>TRBV18|TRBJ2-1|-|-
CASSPRRDNEQFF
TGTGCCAGCTCACCTAGACGGGACAATGAGCAGTTCTTC
>TRBV6-1|TRBJ2-7|-|TRBD2
CASSPPRGLAGVGHEQYF
TGTGCCAGCAGCCCCCCCCGGGGACTAGCGGGAGTAGGCCACGAGCAGTACTTC
>TRBV5-6|TRBJ2-7|-|-
CASSVGHNSYEQYF
TGTGCCAGCAGCGTGGGCCACAACTCCTACGAGCAGTACTTC
>TRBV20-1|TRBJ2-7|-|TRBD1
CSASRDRGLDEQYF
TGCAGTGCTAGCCGGGACAGGGGGCTCGACGAGCAGTACTTC
>TRBV5-1|TRBJ2-2|-|-
CASSLGPVGDTGELFF
TGCGCCAGCAGCTTGGGACCCGTGGGGGACACCGGGGAGCTGTTTTTT
>TRBV2|TRBJ1-1|-|TRBD1
CASSEGRTGKNEAFF
TGTGCCAGCAGTGAAGGCAGGACAGGGAAGAATGAAGCTTTCTTT
>TRBV4-1|TRBJ2-1|-|-
CASSEAGKLLNEQFF
TGCGCCAGCAGCGAAGCGGGTAAACTACTCAATGAGCAGTTCTTC
>TRBV10-1|TRBJ2-3|few|-
CASSAKTDTQYF
TGCGCCAGCAGTGCAAAAACAGATACGCAGTATTTT
>TRBV7-2|TRBJ2-1|-|TRBD1
CASSLQGALNEQFF
TGTGCCAGCAGCTTACAGGGGGCGCTTAATGAGCAGTTCTTC
>TRBV27|TRBJ2-7|many|-
CASSSYQGQINSYEQYF
TGTGCCAGCAGTTCATACCAAGGACAGATTAACTCCTACGAGCAGTACTTC
>TRBV9|TRBJ2-3|few|-
CASGLSGTALDTQYF
TGTGCCAGCGGACTCTCCGGGACCGCACTGGATACGCAGTATTTT
>TRBV9|TRBJ2-3|once|TRBD2
CASTSSGSTDTQYF
TGTGCCAGCACCTCTAGCGGGAGTACAGATACGCAGTATTTT
>TRBV29-1|TRBJ1-4|few|TRBD1
CSGQSGTAGEKLFF
TGCAGCGGCCAATCCGGGACAGCGGGGGAAAAACTGTTTTTT
>TRBV9|TRBJ2-7|few|-
CASSVESGQPYEQYF
TGTGCCAGCAGCGTAGAGTCAGGGCAACCCTACGAGCAGTACTTC
>TRBV5-6|TRBJ2-4|-|TRBD1
CASSSEGAGGGFQYF
TGTGCCAGCAGCTCTGAGGGTGCAGGGGGCGGGTTTCAGTACTTC
>TRBV27|TRBJ2-7|-|TRBD1
CASSSTDRGREQYF
TGTGCCAGCAGTTCCACGGACAGGGGGCGAGAGCAGTACTTC
>TRBV2|TRBJ2-5|once|TRBD1
CASSTLPGQPTQETQYF
TGTGCCAGCAGCACTTTGCCGGGACAGCCGACCCAAGAGACCCAGTACTTC
>TRBV7-8|TRBJ2-7|-|-
CASSLEGSHPYEQYF
TGTGCCAGCAGCTTAGAGGGGTCTCATCCCTACGAGCAGTACTTC
>TRBV6-4|TRBJ1-4|few|-
CASSAGSLSDEKLFF
TGTGCCAGCAGTGCAGGGTCCCTGAGCGATGAAAAACTGTTTTTT
>TRBV5-6|TRBJ1-1|-|-
CASSLGSRGPEMNTEAFF
TGTGCCAGCAGCTTGGGATCTCGGGGTCCAGAAATGAACACTGAAGCTTTCTTT
>TRBV25-1|TRBJ1-6|-|-
CASSESGHNSPLHF
TGTGCCAGCAGTGAATCGGGACACAATTCACCCCTCCACTTT
>TRBV6-1|TRBJ2-2|-|TRBD1
CASRPTGATGELFF
TGTGCCAGCAGACCGACAGGGGCGACCGGGGAGCTGTTTTTT
>TRBV4-2|TRBJ2-1|few|TRBD2
CASSQDFLAGVDSYNEQFF
TGTGCCAGCAGCCAAGACTTTCTAGCGGGGGTGGACTCCTACAATGAGCAGTTCTTC
>TRBV5-1|TRBJ2-7|-|-
CASSSDSRFPFYEQYF
TGCGCCAGCAGCTCGGACTCCAGGTTCCCCTTTTACGAGCAGTACTTC
>TRBV27|TRBJ2-7|few|-
CASSPTQATYEQYF
TGTGCCAGCAGTCCTACACAGGCCACCTACGAGCAGTACTTC
>TRBV6-1|TRBJ2-1|few|TRBD2
CASSGLAGVYNEQFF
TGTGCCAGCAGCGGACTAGCGGGAGTGTACAATGAGCAGTTCTTC